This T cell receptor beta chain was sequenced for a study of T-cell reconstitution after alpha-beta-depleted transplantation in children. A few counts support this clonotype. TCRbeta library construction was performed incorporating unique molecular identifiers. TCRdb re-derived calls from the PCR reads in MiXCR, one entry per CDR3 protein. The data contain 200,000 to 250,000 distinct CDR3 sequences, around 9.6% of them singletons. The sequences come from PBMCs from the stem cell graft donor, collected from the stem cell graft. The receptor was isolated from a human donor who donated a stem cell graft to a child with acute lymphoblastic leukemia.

CDR3 residues: CASSRSTSGGPGTQYF. The CDR3, as DNA: TGCGCCAGCAGCCGATCGACTAGCGGGGGGCCAGGTACGCAGTATTTT. The rearrangement links TRBV5-1 to TRBJ2-3, with 13 bases matching TRBD2. CDR3 length: 16 amino acids. Losses at the gene ends were 4 bases for V and 8 bases for J; bases not matched to a gene: 10. The germline CDR1 and CDR2 sequences are SGHRS and YFSETQ.